A selection of T cell receptor beta chains follows, all from one sample in a study of blood T cell repertoires in COVID-19. The method was immunoSEQ multiplex PCR; TCRdb's version includes in-frame clones alone and lacks a portion of them. The data hold about 200,000 clones, with approximately 85% observed a single time. Sample: PBMCs or T cells enriched from blood (not recorded which). The receptors shown here come from a man in his forties who had recovered from COVID-19. Both conserved end residues are part of each CDR3.

j_call: TRBJ2-3
v_call: TRBV29-1
cdr3_aa: CSVLPPRADTQYF

j_call: TRBJ2-5
v_call: TRBV5-1
cdr3_aa: CASSFGGQGAWETQYF

j_call: TRBJ2-1
v_call: TRBV9
cdr3_aa: CASSVPGQGADASSYNEQFF

j_call: TRBJ1-1
v_call: TRBV6-5
cdr3_aa: CASSLDAGDTEAFF

j_call: TRBJ2-4
v_call: TRBV18
cdr3_aa: CASSLPGQVAKNIQYF

j_call: TRBJ1-4
v_call: TRBV2
cdr3_aa: CASSEQGAVEKLFF

j_call: TRBJ1-2
v_call: TRBV5-1
cdr3_aa: CASSTSANYGYTF

j_call: TRBJ2-5
v_call: TRBV7-2
cdr3_aa: CASSFYVGTGGLETQYF

j_call: TRBJ2-1
v_call: TRBV7-6
cdr3_aa: CASSLAIAARLRDNEQFF

j_call: TRBJ1-1
v_call: TRBV10-3
cdr3_aa: CAISEGQVGSLNTEAFF

j_call: TRBJ1-2
v_call: TRBV2
cdr3_aa: CASSRTVNGYTF

j_call: TRBJ2-1
v_call: TRBV29-1
cdr3_aa: CSPRTGSGNEQFF

j_call: TRBJ1-2
v_call: TRBV5-8
cdr3_aa: CASSLLGQLSEIYGYTF

j_call: TRBJ2-2
v_call: TRBV5-4
cdr3_aa: CASSSRGAGELFF

j_call: TRBJ2-1
v_call: TRBV4-2
cdr3_aa: CASSQLAVRNEQFF

j_call: TRBJ2-5
v_call: TRBV10-2
cdr3_aa: CASTTGVQETQYF

j_call: TRBJ1-2
v_call: TRBV16
cdr3_aa: CASSQSQGAYGYTF

j_call: TRBJ2-7
v_call: TRBV5-1
cdr3_aa: CASSSSSLLAGGAYEQYF

j_call: TRBJ2-2
v_call: TRBV5-8
cdr3_aa: CASSHGRFRAELFF

j_call: TRBJ2-1
v_call: TRBV7-2
cdr3_aa: CASSLGDSGQFF

j_call: TRBJ1-5
v_call: TRBV6-2/TRBV6-3
cdr3_aa: CASSQGQGYPVRNQPQHF

j_call: TRBJ2-1
v_call: TRBV11-2
cdr3_aa: CASSSLGGTSRTEAQFF